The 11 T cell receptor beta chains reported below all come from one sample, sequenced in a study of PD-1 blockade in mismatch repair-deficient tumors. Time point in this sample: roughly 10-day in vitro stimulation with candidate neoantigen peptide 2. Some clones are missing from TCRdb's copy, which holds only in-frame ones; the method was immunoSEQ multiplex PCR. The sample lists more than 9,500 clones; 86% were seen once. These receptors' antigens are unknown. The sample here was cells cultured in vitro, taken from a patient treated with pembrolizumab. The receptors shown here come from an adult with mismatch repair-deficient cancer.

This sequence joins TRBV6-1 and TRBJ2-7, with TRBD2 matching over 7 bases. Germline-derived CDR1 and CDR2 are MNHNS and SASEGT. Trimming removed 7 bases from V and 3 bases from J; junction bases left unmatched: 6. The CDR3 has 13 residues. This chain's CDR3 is CASTWTRDYEQYF. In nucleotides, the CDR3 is TGTGCCAGCACTTGGACTAGGGACTACGAGCAGTACTTC.

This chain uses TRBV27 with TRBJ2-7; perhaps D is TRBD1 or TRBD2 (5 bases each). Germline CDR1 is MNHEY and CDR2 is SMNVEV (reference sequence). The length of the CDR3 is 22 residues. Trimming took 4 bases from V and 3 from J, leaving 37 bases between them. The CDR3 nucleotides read TGTGCCAGCAGTTCCCCGTTACGGTCAGGGTTGGGGTCTGGACTGGGGATCTACGAGCAGTACTTC. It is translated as CASSSPLRSGLGSGLGIYEQYF.

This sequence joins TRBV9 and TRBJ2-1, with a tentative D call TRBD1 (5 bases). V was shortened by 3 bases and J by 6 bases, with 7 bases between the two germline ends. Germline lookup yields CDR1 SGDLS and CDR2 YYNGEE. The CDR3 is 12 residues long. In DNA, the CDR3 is TGTGCCAGCAGCGGGGGCCCCAATGAGCAGTTCTTC. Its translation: CASSGGPNEQFF.

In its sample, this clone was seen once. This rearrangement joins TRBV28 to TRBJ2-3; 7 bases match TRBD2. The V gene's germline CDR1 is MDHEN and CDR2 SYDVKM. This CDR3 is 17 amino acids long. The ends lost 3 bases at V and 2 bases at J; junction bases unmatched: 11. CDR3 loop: CASSLAGEYPYTDTQYF. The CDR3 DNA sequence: TGTGCCAGCAGTTTGGCGGGAGAGTATCCCTACACAGATACGCAGTATTTT.

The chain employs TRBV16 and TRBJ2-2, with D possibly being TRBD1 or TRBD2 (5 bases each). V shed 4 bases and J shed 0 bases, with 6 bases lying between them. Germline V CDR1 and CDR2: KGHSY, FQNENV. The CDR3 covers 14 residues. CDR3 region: CASSRGTNTGELFF. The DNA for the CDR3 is TGTGCCAGCAGCCGGGGGACGAACACCGGGGAGCTGTTTTTT.

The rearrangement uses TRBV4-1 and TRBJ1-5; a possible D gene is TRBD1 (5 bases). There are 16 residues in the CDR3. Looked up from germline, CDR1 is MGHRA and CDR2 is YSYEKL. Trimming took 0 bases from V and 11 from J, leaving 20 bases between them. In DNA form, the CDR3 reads TGCGCCAGCAGCCAAGATCTGGGGACGCCCTCGAAAACCCAGCATTTT. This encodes CASSQDLGTPSKTQHF.

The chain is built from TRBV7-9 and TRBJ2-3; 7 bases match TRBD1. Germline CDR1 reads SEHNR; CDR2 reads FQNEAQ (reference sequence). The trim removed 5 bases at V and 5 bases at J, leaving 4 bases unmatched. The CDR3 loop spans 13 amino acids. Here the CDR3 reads CASSGQALDTQYF. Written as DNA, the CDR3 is TGTGCCAGCAGCGGACAGGCCCTAGATACGCAGTATTTT.

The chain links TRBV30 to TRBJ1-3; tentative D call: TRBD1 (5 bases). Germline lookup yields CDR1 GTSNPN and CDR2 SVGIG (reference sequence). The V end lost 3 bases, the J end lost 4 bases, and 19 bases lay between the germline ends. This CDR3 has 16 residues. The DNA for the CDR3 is TGTGCCTGGAGGGGGGACGGCTTCTTGCAAGGAAACACCATATATTTT. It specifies CAWRGDGFLQGNTIYF.

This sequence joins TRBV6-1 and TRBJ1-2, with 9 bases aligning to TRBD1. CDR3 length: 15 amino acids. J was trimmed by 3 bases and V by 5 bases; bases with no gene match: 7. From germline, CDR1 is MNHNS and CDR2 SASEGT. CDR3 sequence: CASSSRQGGDYGYTF. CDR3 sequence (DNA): TGTGCCAGCAGTTCCCGACAGGGGGGAGACTATGGCTACACCTTC.

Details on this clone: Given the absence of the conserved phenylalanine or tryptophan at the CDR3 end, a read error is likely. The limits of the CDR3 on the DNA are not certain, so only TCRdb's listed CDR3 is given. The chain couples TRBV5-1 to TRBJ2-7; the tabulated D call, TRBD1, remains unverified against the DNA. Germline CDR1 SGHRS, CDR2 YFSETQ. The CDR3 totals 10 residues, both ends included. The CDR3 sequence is CASSLDGASL.

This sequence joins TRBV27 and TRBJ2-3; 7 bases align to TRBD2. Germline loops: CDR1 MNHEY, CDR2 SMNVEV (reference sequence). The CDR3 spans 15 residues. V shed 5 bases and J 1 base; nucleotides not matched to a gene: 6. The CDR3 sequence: CASSPLAVGTDTQYF. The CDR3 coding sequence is TGTGCCAGCAGTCCCCTAGCGGTCGGCACAGATACGCAGTATTTT.